This T cell receptor (beta chain) was observed in a study of T cell clonality in common variable immunodeficiency. This clone was counted at least ten times. The read stops 3 residues short of the end of the CDR3; the missing end is completed from the germline J gene. This CDR3 has 12 amino acids. In germline, CDR1 is GTSNPN, CDR2 SVGIG (reference sequence). Sequenced by immunoSEQ multiplex PCR; TCRdb stores in-frame clones only, minus some. The table lists roughly 30,000 clones, no singletons, with approximately 4.7% in the top ten. Patients and controls were mostly of Caucasian heritage. The chain joins TRBV30 to TRBJ1-2; D gene ambiguous. The receptor was derived from a person between 18 and 69 years old in good health. The sequencing input was peripheral blood mononuclear cells. CDR3 loop: CAWSVLGKGYTF. The part of the CDR3 DNA that was read is TGTGCCTGGAGTGTACTAGGGAAAGGC.